This entry lists 15 T cell receptor beta chains sequenced from one sample in a study of identical twins. TCRdb itself ran the 5' RACE reads through MiXCR, one entry per CDR3 protein. The sample comprises roughly 500,000 distinct CDR3 sequences, 20% to 25% of which are singletons, and about 0.91% rests with the top ten. These same data were also listed under a study on T cells expressing NK-cell markers.

Sample: CD4+ T cells sorted from blood. The receptors here all came from a woman under 30 in good health.

V is TRBV29-1 and J is TRBJ2-7, with D maybe TRBD1 (8 bases). This CDR3 is 14 amino acids long. Deletions cut 7 bases from V and 5 bases from J, with 21 bases between. Germline values: CDR1 SQVTM, CDR2 ANQGSEA. The CDR3, as DNA: TGCAGCGCAATAGACAGGGGAGCGGGAAACGAGCAGTACTTC. As protein: CSAIDRGAGNEQYF.

V usage is TRBV19 and J usage is TRBJ1-1; TRBD1 is a possible D gene (5 bases). This CDR3 has 15 amino acids. V was pared by 4 bases and J by 4 bases, with 16 bases between. In germline, CDR1 is LNHDA, CDR2 SQIVND (reference sequence). This CDR3 is CASSRGRIAGTEAFF. CDR3 coding DNA: TGTGCCAGTAGTAGGGGCCGTATTGCGGGCACTGAAGCTTTCTTT.

The chain uses TRBV24-1 and TRBJ2-1, with a possible D match to TRBD1 (5 bases). Trimming shortened V by 2 bases and J by 7 bases, and 11 bases separated the two germline ends. CDR1 and CDR2 from the germline V gene are KGHDR and SFDVKD. This CDR3 contains 14 residues. The CDR3 DNA is TGTGCCACCAGTGATTCCGGCAGGGCTAATGAGCAGTTCTTC. Translation: CATSDSGRANEQFF.

The chain joins TRBV7-9 to TRBJ2-3; a weak D match, TRBD2 (6 bases). V lost 6 bases to trimming and J lost 2 bases, with 18 bases between them. The CDR3 length is 16 residues. Germline V gene lookup returns CDR1 SEHNR and CDR2 FQNEAQ (reference sequence). CDR3 sequence: CASRGVADHHTDTQYF. In DNA, the CDR3 is TGTGCCAGCAGGGGCGTAGCGGACCACCACACAGATACGCAGTATTTT.

This clonotype was seen a handful of times. The CDR3 region has the DNA TGTGCCTCGGGGACAGGGGGATCCTACAATGAGCAGTTCTTC. It is translated as CASGTGGSYNEQFF. The rearrangement uses TRBV10-3 and TRBJ2-1; 11 positions agree with TRBD1. Germline CDR1 is ENHRY and CDR2 is SYGVKD. There are 14 residues in the CDR3. With 11 bases clipped from V and 1 base from J, the junction kept 4 bases outside the gene matches.

This chain uses TRBV20-1 with TRBJ1-1; no definite D call. Germline CDR1 DFQATT, CDR2 SNEGSKA (reference sequence). The CDR3 consists of 12 residues. The CDR3 sequence: CRALYGVTEAFF. In nucleotides, the CDR3 is TGCAGGGCTCTCTACGGGGTCACTGAAGCTTTCTTT.

The chain uses TRBV4-2 and TRBJ2-3; weak D call: TRBD2 (5 bases). From germline, CDR1 is LGHNA and CDR2 YNFKEQ. The CDR3 runs 16 residues. V was shortened by 5 bases and J by 0 bases, with 15 bases between the two germline ends. The CDR3 spells CASSLRAVVSTDTQYF. DNA for the CDR3: TGTGCCAGCAGCTTAAGAGCGGTGGTGAGCACAGATACGCAGTATTTT.

This chain uses TRBV11-2 with TRBJ1-3; D ambiguous. The CDR3 totals 14 residues. CDR1 and CDR2 (germline): SGHAT, FQNNGV. The V end lost 4 bases, the J end lost 3 bases, and 10 bases lay between the germline ends. The CDR3 DNA reads TGTGCCAGCAGCTCGGACTTGATTGGAAACACCATATATTTT. Residues: CASSSDLIGNTIYF.

This clonotype was recorded a few times. The chain carries TRBV20-1 and TRBJ2-5, with 7 positions matching TRBD1. Germline V gene data show CDR1 as DFQATT and CDR2 as SNEGSKA (reference sequence). This CDR3 is built from 14 residues. CDR3 loop: CGILGQALVGTQYF. The CDR3 DNA follows: TGCGGGATCCTCGGACAGGCACTTGTGGGGACCCAGTACTTC.

The chain has TRBV7-3 and TRBJ2-3, with a weak D call TRBD2 (7 bases). The V gene's germline CDR1 is SGHTA and CDR2 FQGTGA. V was shortened by 3 bases and J by 10 bases, with 14 bases between the two germline ends. The CDR3 consists of 13 residues. CDR3 sequence reads: CASSFTSGGPQYF. Here the CDR3 DNA reads TGTGCCAGCAGCTTCACATCCGGGGGGCCGCAGTATTTT.

The chain uses TRBV6-8 and TRBJ2-1; tentatively, D is TRBD2 (5 bases). Germline V lookup: CDR1 MNHGY, CDR2 SAAAGT. This CDR3 comprises 14 residues. Trimming removed 3 bases at V and 6 bases at J, with 12 bases between. The CDR3 bases are TGTGCCAGCAGTTATGAGGGAGCCCGCAATGAGCAGTTCTTC. This codes for CASSYEGARNEQFF.

The V call is TRBV6-5, the J call TRBJ2-1; no firm D call. Per the germline V gene, CDR1 is MNHEY and CDR2 is SVGAGI. Trimming stripped 2 bases from V and 7 bases from J, with 9 bases between. This CDR3 comprises 13 residues. CDR3 DNA sequence: TGTGCCAGCAGTTACGGTACTGTTAATGAGCAGTTCTTC. This encodes CASSYGTVNEQFF.

This clonotype showed up many times. An end of the junction does not agree with germline; a read error may underlie this. The V gene is TRBV5-1, the J gene TRBJ2-7; 7 bases are shared with TRBD2. This CDR3 spans 14 amino acids. The germline V gene has CDR1 SGHRS and CDR2 YFSETQ. The CDR3 region has the DNA TGTGCCAGCAGTTTTTCGGGAGGTTCCTACGAGCAGTACTTC. Translating it yields CASSFSGGSYEQYF.

V usage is TRBV5-1 and J usage is TRBJ2-2; 8 nucleotides agree with TRBD1. V lost 4 bases to trimming and J lost 0 bases; unmatched junction nucleotides: 5. CDR3 length: 16 amino acids. CDR1 and CDR2 from the germline V gene are SGHRS and YFSETQ. The CDR3, as DNA: TGCGCCAGCAGCGCGACGGGACAGGCGAACACCGGGGAGCTGTTTTTT. Its translation is CASSATGQANTGELFF.

The V and J genes are TRBV12-3 or TRBV12-4 and TRBJ2-3, with 10 bases fitting TRBD2. The junction had 11 bases not matched to a gene; V was cut back by 8 bases and J by 9 bases. The CDR3 covers 14 residues. The CDR3 spells CASGRASGGGTQYF. CDR3 sequence (DNA): TGTGCCAGCGGTAGGGCTAGCGGGGGCGGCACGCAGTATTTT.